This T cell receptor (beta chain) was identified during a study of T and B cells in COVID-19 patients. Study background: Blood was sampled from COVID-19 patients who were either actively infected or recovered. Comorbidities linked to unfavorable COVID-19 outcome were present in about 90% of the roughly 20 active-infection patients. Study results and limitations: CD4+, regulatory T cell, CD8+ and sorted SARS-CoV-2-responsive or tetramer+ T cells were not yet sequenced. Active COVID-19 showed highly clonal TRB repertoires; recovery showed diversity and richness above healthy donors.

A few counts support this clonotype. As yet, its antigen is unknown. Blood genomic DNA input for TRB amplification was about 250-500 ng. The CDR3 is made up of 14 amino acids. The germline V gene has CDR1 GTSNPN and CDR2 SVGIG (reference sequence). Multiplex PCR with BIOMED2 TRB-A/B primer pools amplified TRB rearrangements. TCRdb re-called the multiplex PCR reads through MiXCR, storing one row per CDR3 protein. This sample yields 20,000 to 30,000 distinct CDR3 sequences, of which approximately 30% are seen a single time; 1.5% to 2% belongs to the top ten. Specimen: blood. This receptor was identified in a human donor who had recovered from COVID-19. The chain has TRBV30 and TRBJ2-3; the match to TRBD2 covers 15 bases. CDR3 protein: CAAGTSGRLDTQYF. In nucleotides, the CDR3 is TGTGCGGCCGGGACTAGCGGGAGGCTAGATACGCAGTATTTT.